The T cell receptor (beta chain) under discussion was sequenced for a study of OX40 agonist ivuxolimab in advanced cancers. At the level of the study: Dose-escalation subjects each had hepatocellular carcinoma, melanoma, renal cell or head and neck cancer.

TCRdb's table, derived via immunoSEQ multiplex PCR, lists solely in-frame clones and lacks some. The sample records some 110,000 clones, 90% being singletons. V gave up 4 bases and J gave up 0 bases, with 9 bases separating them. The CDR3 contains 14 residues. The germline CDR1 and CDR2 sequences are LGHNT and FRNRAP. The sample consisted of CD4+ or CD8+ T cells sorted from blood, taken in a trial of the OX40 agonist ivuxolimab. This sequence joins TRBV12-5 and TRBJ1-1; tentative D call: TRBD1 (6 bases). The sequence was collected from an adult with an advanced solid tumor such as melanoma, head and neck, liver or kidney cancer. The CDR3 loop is CASGSGVLNTEAFF. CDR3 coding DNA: TGTGCTAGTGGTTCAGGGGTCCTGAACACTGAAGCTTTCTTT.